The rows below give T cell receptor beta chains drawn from one sample of a study of blood T cell repertoires in COVID-19. Assay: immunoSEQ multiplex PCR; the TCRdb copy retains only in-frame clones and omits some. Of about 100,000 clones listed, approximately 86% are singletons. Sequences were obtained from PBMCs or T cells enriched from blood (not recorded which). The receptors derive from a woman in her fifties or sixties who had recovered from COVID-19. Each CDR3 is given with its conserved first and last residue. A D gene is named only where the DNA matches it firmly. Not all rows give a size; the values are once, few, many and, for expanded clones, a class.

v_gene	j_gene	abundance	d_gene	CDR3aa	CDR3nt
TRBV10-3	TRBJ2-7	-	TRBD1	CAISGTGSSYEQYF	TGTGCCATCAGTGGGACAGGCAGCTCCTACGAGCAGTACTTC
TRBV30	TRBJ1-1	-	TRBD1	CAWSPEGQAGAFF	TGTGCCTGGAGTCCCGAGGGACAGGCGGGAGCTTTCTTT
TRBV2	TRBJ2-1	-	-	CASTPPRERAASEQFF	TGTGCCAGCACCCCCCCCCGGGAGAGAGCGGCTAGTGAGCAGTTCTTC
TRBV19	TRBJ1-2	-	-	CASSIQGNYGYTF	TGTGCCAGTAGTATACAGGGGAACTATGGCTACACCTTC
TRBV28	TRBJ2-2	once	TRBD1	CASTLSGTGRTGELFF	TGTGCCAGCACCCTAAGTGGGACAGGGCGAACCGGGGAGCTGTTTTTT
TRBV9	TRBJ2-2	-	TRBD2	CASSSPGRGTSGGGELFF	TGTGCCAGCAGCTCACCCGGGAGGGGGACTAGCGGAGGCGGGGAGCTGTTTTTT
TRBV27	TRBJ1-2	-	-	CASSFLLSGQPYGYTF	TGTGCCAGCAGTTTCCTTCTGTCCGGACAGCCCTATGGCTACACCTTC
TRBV12-3/TRBV12-4	TRBJ1-6	-	-	CASSFQDNSPLHF	TGTGCCAGCAGTTTCCAGGATAATTCACCCCTCCACTTT
TRBV5-1	TRBJ2-3	-	TRBD2	CASSLAGTSGGAADTQYF	TGCGCCAGCAGCTTGGCCGGGACTAGCGGGGGGGCTGCAGATACGCAGTATTTT
TRBV6-5	TRBJ1-1	-	-	CASISTSRTEAFF	TGTGCCAGCATTTCCACCTCGAGAACTGAAGCTTTCTTT
TRBV29-1	TRBJ1-3	-	-	CSVESQQGGKVDTIYF	TGCAGCGTTGAATCACAGCAGGGCGGGAAGGTCGACACCATATATTTT
TRBV14	TRBJ1-2	-	-	CASSPRETWSYTF	TGTGCCAGCAGCCCCCGGGAGACATGGTCCTACACCTTC
TRBV5-1	TRBJ1-5	-	-	CASSLAGDQPQHF	TGCGCCAGCAGCTTGGCCGGGGATCAGCCCCAGCATTTT
TRBV11-2	TRBJ1-2	-	-	CASSLSRSPYGYTF	TGTGCCAGCAGCTTATCTCGGTCCCCATATGGCTACACCTTC
TRBV6-6	TRBJ1-5	-	TRBD1	CASTTGQGDFGPQHF	TGTGCCAGCACTACGGGACAGGGGGACTTTGGGCCCCAGCATTTT
TRBV5-1	TRBJ1-2	medium-sized	-	CASREQEGSGYTF	TGCGCCAGCAGAGAACAGGAGGGGTCTGGCTACACCTTC
TRBV27	TRBJ1-5	-	-	CASRGDFSQPQHF	TGTGCCAGCAGGGGAGACTTCAGTCAGCCCCAGCATTTT
TRBV5-1	TRBJ1-1	once	TRBD1	CASSLPSGTGAPTEAFF	TGCGCCAGCAGCTTACCCTCCGGGACAGGGGCTCCCACTGAAGCTTTCTTT
TRBV5-1	TRBJ2-7	once	-	CASKVGDSGSYEQYF	TGCGCCAGCAAGGTCGGGGACTCCGGCTCCTACGAGCAGTACTTC
TRBV5-4	TRBJ2-7	-	-	CASRPRADGQKYEQYF	TGTGCCAGCAGACCCCGAGCGGACGGACAGAAATACGAGCAGTACTTC
TRBV5-4	TRBJ1-1	-	-	CASSLTGNTEAFF	TGTGCCAGCAGCTTGACAGGTAACACTGAAGCTTTCTTT
TRBV7-2	TRBJ2-5	-	-	CASSLKIRETQYF	TGTGCCAGCAGCTTAAAGATACGGGAGACCCAGTACTTC
TRBV24-1	TRBJ1-2	-	TRBD1	CATQGVGGYTF	TGTGCCACGCAGGGGGTTGGTGGCTACACCTTC
TRBV28	TRBJ2-7	-	TRBD2	CASTRAGGSYEQYF	TGTGCCAGCACCCGTGCGGGAGGGTCCTACGAGCAGTACTTC
TRBV7-9	TRBJ2-3	-	TRBD2	CASSFGTSGFTDTQYF	TGTGCCAGCAGCTTCGGGACTAGCGGGTTCACAGATACGCAGTATTTT
TRBV27	TRBJ1-6	-	-	CASMSQQANSPLHF	TGTGCCAGCATGTCCCAGCAGGCCAATTCACCCCTCCACTTT
TRBV28	TRBJ2-2	-	TRBD2	CASRRTSSIGELFF	TGTGCCAGCAGAAGGACTAGTTCGATCGGGGAGCTGTTTTTT
TRBV28	TRBJ1-1	-	TRBD1	CASSWSFLDRGNTEAFF	TGTGCCAGCAGTTGGAGTTTTCTGGACAGGGGGAACACTGAAGCTTTCTTT
TRBV28	TRBJ1-6	-	TRBD1	CASSDRGYSPLHF	TGTGCCAGCTCGGACAGGGGGTACTCACCCCTCCACTTT
TRBV7-2	TRBJ2-1	-	TRBD2	CASSLGGGGGPFYEQFF	TGTGCCAGCAGCTTAGGGGGAGGCGGGGGTCCTTTCTATGAGCAGTTCTTC
TRBV5-1	TRBJ1-5	-	TRBD1	CASADRGSNQPQHF	TGCGCCAGCGCCGACAGGGGAAGCAATCAGCCCCAGCATTTT